This TCR beta chain was sequenced during a study of blood T cell repertoires in COVID-19. Study-level information: From the United States, Italy and Spain came samples of acute and convalescent COVID-19. From T cells, B-cell-depleted T cells, or PBMCs came the material, which was cDNA or gDNA.

V was pared by 2 bases and J by 2 bases, with 5 bases of the junction left unmatched. Looked up from germline, CDR1 is GTSNPN and CDR2 is SVGIG (reference sequence). The length of the CDR3 is 14 residues. Per the original data handling: Amplifying reference gene primers gave estimates of nucleated cell counts. TCRdb keeps only in-frame clones here, not all; method: immunoSEQ multiplex PCR. That table is the source of V, J and clone size, and D and trimming were worked out from the DNA. The sample includes 200,000 to 300,000 clones, roughly 86% seen only once; the top ten take around 5%. Followed longitudinally, the Seattle patients had been enrolled during active infection.

The V call is TRBV30, the J call TRBJ2-5, with 7 bases fitting TRBD1. The TCR sequence derives from a woman aged 55-75 years with COVID-19, enrolled during active disease. Material: peripheral blood. The CDR3 reads CAWSPPGQQETQYF. The CDR3 nucleotides are TGTGCCTGGAGTCCACCGGGACAGCAAGAGACCCAGTACTTC.